The sample holds a few counts of the clone carrying this TCR beta chain. These data belong to a study of blood T cells in healthy people across ages. Trimming removed 6 bases from V and 3 bases from J; junction bases left unmatched: 9. Per the germline V gene, CDR1 is MNHNY and CDR2 is SVGAGI (reference sequence). This CDR3 is built from 15 residues. Alongside a J-beta primer mix, a sample-barcoded 5' primer served in a second PCR lasting roughly 6 to 12 cycles. One entry per CDR3 protein, called by TCRdb with MiXCR from the 5' RACE reads. The sample contains 1.5 million to 2 million distinct CDR3 sequences, over 25% of which appear only once.

This sequence joins TRBV6-6 and TRBJ2-7; 9 positions agree with TRBD1. This sequence originates from a woman between 25 and 40 years old in good health. Sequencing used blood. CDR3 residues: CASSDQTGGHYEQYF. In DNA, the CDR3 is TGTGCCAGCAGCGACCAGACAGGGGGTCACTACGAGCAGTACTTC.